In this sample, the clone carrying this T cell receptor beta chain turned up a few times. This specimen comes from a study of OX40 agonist ivuxolimab in advanced cancers. Germline loops: CDR1 MDHEN, CDR2 SYDVKM. Trimming took 5 bases from V and 6 from J; bases not matched to a gene: 4. The CDR3 spans 14 residues. Assay: immunoSEQ multiplex PCR; the TCRdb copy retains only in-frame clones and omits some. This repertoire shows 66,000 or so clones, 82% found once; its top ten account for approximately 0.56%. The chain employs TRBV28 and TRBJ2-1; 10 bases map to TRBD2. Specimen: CD4+ or CD8+ T cells sorted from blood, collected in a trial of the OX40 agonist ivuxolimab. The receptor comes from an adult with an advanced solid tumor such as melanoma, head and neck, liver or kidney cancer. CDR3 residues: CASSEREGRNEQFF. The CDR3 coding sequence is TGTGCCAGCAGTGAGCGGGAGGGCCGCAATGAGCAGTTCTTC.